A selection of T cell receptor beta chains follows, all from one sample in a study of blood T cell repertoires in COVID-19. Sequencing used immunoSEQ multiplex PCR; TCRdb keeps in-frame clones, though not all of them. The sample records some 170,000 clones, 75% to 90% being singletons. What was sequenced was peripheral blood. Every receptor here comes from a woman in her thirties or forties with COVID-19, enrolled during active disease. Both conserved end residues are part of each CDR3. Each record gives: clone size, V gene, D gene, J gene, CDR3 protein, CDR3 DNA. A D gene is named only where the DNA matches it firmly. Size tells how often a clone was seen (once, few, many) or the class of an expanded clone, and some rows leave it out.

abundance: .; v_gene: TRBV3-1/TRBV3-2; d_gene: .; j_gene: TRBJ1-3; CDR3aa: CASSQGWGGGNTIYF; CDR3nt: TGTGCCAGCAGCCAAGGATGGGGCGGAGGAAACACCATATATTTT
abundance: .; v_gene: TRBV3-1/TRBV3-2; d_gene: TRBD1; j_gene: TRBJ2-5; CDR3aa: CASLSTGAGETQYF; CDR3nt: TGTGCCAGCCTATCGACAGGGGCCGGGGAGACCCAGTACTTC
abundance: .; v_gene: TRBV28; d_gene: .; j_gene: TRBJ2-7; CDR3aa: CAHQAGGRYEQYF; CDR3nt: TGTGCCCACCAGGCAGGGGGGCGGTACGAGCAGTACTTC
abundance: .; v_gene: TRBV28; d_gene: .; j_gene: TRBJ1-2; CDR3aa: CASSYGQLHYGYTF; CDR3nt: TGTGCCAGCAGCTACGGACAGCTTCACTATGGCTACACCTTC
abundance: .; v_gene: TRBV5-1; d_gene: .; j_gene: TRBJ1-1; CDR3aa: CASSLPGRGTEAFF; CDR3nt: TGCGCCAGCAGCTTACCGGGGCGGGGCACTGAAGCTTTCTTT
abundance: once; v_gene: TRBV9; d_gene: .; j_gene: TRBJ1-1; CDR3aa: CASSVVAGTTEAFF; CDR3nt: TGTGCCAGCAGCGTAGTCGCGGGGACGACTGAAGCTTTCTTT
abundance: once; v_gene: TRBV19; d_gene: TRBD1; j_gene: TRBJ1-1; CDR3aa: CASADRDRGVGSEAFF; CDR3nt: TGTGCCAGTGCCGACCGGGACAGGGGAGTAGGGTCTGAAGCTTTCTTT
abundance: .; v_gene: TRBV7-7; d_gene: TRBD2; j_gene: TRBJ2-7; CDR3aa: CASSLCATSGVRAHEQYF; CDR3nt: TGTGCTAGCAGCTTATGTGCGACTAGCGGGGTTAGGGCCCACGAGCAGTACTTC
abundance: .; v_gene: TRBV7-8; d_gene: .; j_gene: TRBJ1-1; CDR3aa: CASSSIPWDTLNTEAFF; CDR3nt: TGTGCCAGCAGCTCCATTCCCTGGGACACCTTGAACACTGAAGCTTTCTTT
abundance: .; v_gene: TRBV7-2; d_gene: .; j_gene: TRBJ1-2; CDR3aa: CASSLARVHQGGYTF; CDR3nt: TGTGCCAGCAGCTTAGCGAGAGTACACCAGGGGGGCTACACCTTC
abundance: .; v_gene: TRBV5-1; d_gene: .; j_gene: TRBJ2-6; CDR3aa: CASTRQGGTSGANVLTF; CDR3nt: TGCGCCAGCACCCGGCAGGGGGGTACCTCTGGGGCCAACGTCCTGACTTTC
abundance: .; v_gene: TRBV28; d_gene: .; j_gene: TRBJ2-1; CDR3aa: CASSLGRGNEQFF; CDR3nt: TGTGCCAGCAGTTTAGGGCGGGGCAATGAGCAGTTCTTC
abundance: .; v_gene: TRBV11-2; d_gene: TRBD2; j_gene: TRBJ2-7; CDR3aa: CASSLWREDYEQYF; CDR3nt: TGTGCCAGCAGCTTATGGCGGGAGGACTACGAGCAGTACTTC
abundance: .; v_gene: TRBV19; d_gene: .; j_gene: TRBJ2-7; CDR3aa: CASSMGGLGEQYF; CDR3nt: TGTGCCAGTAGTATGGGGGGGCTGGGGGAGCAGTACTTC
abundance: .; v_gene: TRBV11-2; d_gene: .; j_gene: TRBJ1-4; CDR3aa: CASSPDSKKLFF; CDR3nt: TGTGCCAGCAGCCCCGACAGCAAGAAACTGTTTTTT
abundance: few; v_gene: TRBV15; d_gene: .; j_gene: TRBJ2-1; CDR3aa: CATRAEGGGVDNEQFF; CDR3nt: TGTGCCACCAGGGCAGAGGGAGGGGGGGTGGACAATGAGCAGTTCTTC
abundance: .; v_gene: TRBV6-5; d_gene: TRBD1; j_gene: TRBJ2-2; CDR3aa: CATVGQGGKKRELFF; CDR3nt: TGTGCCACCGTCGGACAGGGTGGGAAAAAAAGGGAGCTGTTTTTT
abundance: few; v_gene: TRBV3-1/TRBV3-2; d_gene: .; j_gene: TRBJ2-7; CDR3aa: CASSLVGGSGEQYF; CDR3nt: TGTGCCAGCAGCCTCGTTGGGGGGTCGGGCGAGCAGTACTTC
abundance: .; v_gene: TRBV6-4; d_gene: TRBD1; j_gene: TRBJ1-1; CDR3aa: CASRPDRANTEAFF; CDR3nt: TGTGCCAGCAGACCCGACAGGGCGAACACTGAAGCTTTCTTT
abundance: .; v_gene: TRBV2; d_gene: .; j_gene: TRBJ1-5; CDR3aa: CASSEEGASNQPQHF; CDR3nt: TGTGCCAGCAGTGAAGAAGGGGCTAGCAATCAGCCCCAGCATTTT
abundance: .; v_gene: TRBV5-4; d_gene: TRBD2; j_gene: TRBJ2-3; CDR3aa: CASSLGRLAGVGAAQYF; CDR3nt: TGTGCCAGCAGCTTGGGCCGTCTAGCGGGAGTAGGTGCGGCGCAGTATTTT
abundance: .; v_gene: TRBV7-8; d_gene: TRBD1; j_gene: TRBJ1-6; CDR3aa: CASSVRDRGLVNSPLHF; CDR3nt: TGTGCCAGCAGCGTCCGGGACAGGGGGCTGGTGAATTCACCCCTCCACTTT
abundance: once; v_gene: TRBV4-1; d_gene: .; j_gene: TRBJ2-5; CDR3aa: CASSQLIGSSGTQYF; CDR3nt: TGCGCCAGCAGCCAACTCATTGGGTCCTCAGGGACCCAGTACTTC
abundance: .; v_gene: TRBV19; d_gene: .; j_gene: TRBJ2-3; CDR3aa: CASRGLTSTDTQYF; CDR3nt: TGTGCCAGTAGGGGCCTAACTAGCACAGATACGCAGTATTTT
abundance: once; v_gene: TRBV4-1; d_gene: TRBD1; j_gene: TRBJ2-2; CDR3aa: CASSQDRGRDTGELFF; CDR3nt: TGCGCCAGCAGCCAAGACAGGGGGCGCGACACCGGGGAGCTGTTTTTT
abundance: .; v_gene: TRBV5-4; d_gene: .; j_gene: TRBJ2-3; CDR3aa: CASSRSDTQYF; CDR3nt: TGTGCCAGCAGCCGGTCAGATACGCAGTATTTT
abundance: .; v_gene: TRBV6-4; d_gene: .; j_gene: TRBJ1-4; CDR3aa: CASSDSAGNEKLFF; CDR3nt: TGTGCCAGCAGTGACTCGGCGGGTAATGAAAAACTGTTTTTT
abundance: .; v_gene: TRBV19; d_gene: TRBD1; j_gene: TRBJ1-4; CDR3aa: CASSTPGTGEESEKLFF; CDR3nt: TGTGCCAGTAGTACCCCGGGGACAGGGGAGGAGAGTGAAAAACTGTTTTTT
abundance: few; v_gene: TRBV18; d_gene: .; j_gene: TRBJ1-4; CDR3aa: CASSPRGGDEKLFF; CDR3nt: TGTGCCAGCTCACCACGCGGAGGGGATGAAAAACTGTTTTTT
abundance: .; v_gene: TRBV7-9; d_gene: .; j_gene: TRBJ1-4; CDR3aa: CASSSGATNEKLFF; CDR3nt: TGTGCCAGCAGCTCGGGTGCAACTAATGAAAAACTGTTTTTT
abundance: .; v_gene: TRBV7-9; d_gene: TRBD1; j_gene: TRBJ1-2; CDR3aa: CASSSQFTADRALDGYTF; CDR3nt: TGTGCCAGCAGCTCCCAATTCACAGCGGACAGGGCTCTCGATGGCTACACCTTC
abundance: .; v_gene: TRBV11-1; d_gene: .; j_gene: TRBJ1-6; CDR3aa: CASSQNSPLHF; CDR3nt: TGTGCCAGCAGCCAGAATTCACCCCTCCACTTT
abundance: .; v_gene: TRBV9; d_gene: TRBD2; j_gene: TRBJ2-1; CDR3aa: CASSYRTSGGPYNEQFF; CDR3nt: TGTGCCAGCAGCTATCGGACTAGCGGGGGTCCCTACAATGAGCAGTTCTTC
abundance: .; v_gene: TRBV6-4; d_gene: .; j_gene: TRBJ1-1; CDR3aa: CASSVVSVNTEAFF; CDR3nt: TGTGCCAGCAGTGTAGTCTCGGTGAACACTGAAGCTTTCTTT
abundance: .; v_gene: TRBV7-9; d_gene: .; j_gene: TRBJ1-2; CDR3aa: CASSPPGRANYGYTF; CDR3nt: TGTGCCAGCAGCCCACCGGGGAGAGCTAACTATGGCTACACCTTC
abundance: .; v_gene: TRBV6-5; d_gene: .; j_gene: TRBJ1-1; CDR3aa: CASSDWGLRGTEAFF; CDR3nt: TGTGCCAGCAGCGATTGGGGACTTAGAGGGACTGAAGCTTTCTTT
abundance: .; v_gene: TRBV5-1; d_gene: TRBD1; j_gene: TRBJ1-2; CDR3aa: CASSFRRTGANYGYTF; CDR3nt: TGCGCCAGCAGCTTCCGAAGGACAGGGGCTAACTATGGCTACACCTTC
abundance: once; v_gene: TRBV7-3; d_gene: .; j_gene: TRBJ1-2; CDR3aa: CASSPSAMRGAIHGYTF; CDR3nt: TGTGCCAGCAGCCCCTCGGCTATGAGAGGAGCGATCCATGGCTACACCTTC
abundance: few; v_gene: TRBV5-4; d_gene: TRBD1; j_gene: TRBJ2-2; CDR3aa: CASSRRDRTGELFF; CDR3nt: TGTGCCAGCAGCCGGCGGGACAGGACCGGGGAGCTGTTTTTT
abundance: .; v_gene: TRBV19; d_gene: TRBD1; j_gene: TRBJ1-2; CDR3aa: CASSITGQGESGYTF; CDR3nt: TGTGCCAGTAGTATTACCGGACAGGGTGAGAGTGGCTACACCTTC
abundance: .; v_gene: TRBV19; d_gene: TRBD1; j_gene: TRBJ1-2; CDR3aa: CASSTRQGSGYGYTF; CDR3nt: TGTGCCAGTAGTACTAGACAGGGTTCCGGGTACGGCTACACCTTC
abundance: once; v_gene: TRBV6-4; d_gene: TRBD1; j_gene: TRBJ2-7; CDR3aa: CASSDSAGTGTEQYF; CDR3nt: TGTGCCAGCAGTGACTCGGCGGGGACAGGGACCGAGCAGTACTTC
abundance: .; v_gene: TRBV28; d_gene: TRBD1; j_gene: TRBJ2-2; CDR3aa: CASSFIWTGDTGELFF; CDR3nt: TGTGCCAGCAGTTTCATTTGGACAGGGGACACCGGGGAGCTGTTTTTT
abundance: .; v_gene: TRBV10-3; d_gene: .; j_gene: TRBJ1-1; CDR3aa: CAIKLGQNTEAFF; CDR3nt: TGTGCCATCAAGCTAGGTCAGAACACTGAAGCTTTCTTT